The 28 T cell receptor beta chains in this list originate from one sample, sequenced in a study of radiation and T cells in renal cell carcinoma. The repertoire was sequenced with immunoSEQ multiplex PCR; TCRdb's copy has only in-frame clones and lacks some. The data contain around 20,000 clones, 45% to 50% of them seen just once; the ten biggest clones take up approximately 16%. The sample's treatment: 15 Gy SBRT to primary tumor, nephrectomy 4 weeks later. The sequenced sample was tumor tissue, obtained from a patient whose treatment included radiotherapy and nephrectomy. The receptor set was obtained from a woman between 50 and 59 years old with renal cell carcinoma.

The chain combines TRBV9 with TRBJ2-6; no reliable D call. Trimming removed 8 bases from V and 0 bases from J, with 15 bases in between. CDR3 length: 16 residues. Germline V CDR1 and CDR2: SGDLS, YYNGEE. This CDR3 is CASRNSELSGANVLTF. DNA for the CDR3: TGTGCCAGTAGAAACTCAGAGCTCTCTGGGGCCAACGTCCTGACTTTC.

This sequence joins TRBV11-3 and TRBJ1-1, with D hard to call. Germline V gives CDR1 SGHNT, CDR2 YENEEA. CDR3 length equals 13 residues. V was shortened by 1 base and J by 1 base, with 4 bases between the two germline ends. CDR3 region: CASSLVKNTEAFF. CDR3 in DNA: TGTGCCAGCAGCTTAGTCAAGAACACTGAAGCTTTCTTT.

In nucleotides, the CDR3 is TGTGCCTGGAGCCTCGGTGGGGGACTGTTTTTT. Amino acids: CAWSLGGGLFF. The chain links TRBV30 to TRBJ1-4; TRBD1 is a possible D gene (5 bases). Germline V gives CDR1 GTSNPN, CDR2 SVGIG (reference sequence). The CDR3 is made up of 11 amino acids. V was cut by 3 bases and J by 13 bases, with 12 bases left in between.

V is TRBV11-2 and J is TRBJ2-4; D gene uncertain. V lost 5 bases and J 0 bases, leaving 8 bases between the germline ends. CDR3 size: 14 residues. In germline, CDR1 is SGHAT, CDR2 FQNNGV. The DNA of the CDR3 is TGTGCCAGCAGCCCTGAGCTAGCCAAAAACATTCAGTACTTC. Amino acid sequence: CASSPELAKNIQYF. The variable domain in full, with the rest retrieved from reference TRBV11-2 and TRBJ2-4, is EAGVAQSPRYKIIEKRQSVAFWCNPISGHATLYWYQQILGQGPKLLIQFQNNGVVDDSQLPKDRFSAERLKGVDSTLKIQPAKLEDSAVYLCASSPELAKNIQYFGAGTRLSVL.

This clone was counted at least ten times. Other nucleotide sequences in the sample specify the same CDR3. The chain uses TRBV18 and TRBJ1-2; D call uncertain. The germline V gene has CDR1 KGHSH and CDR2 LQKENI. With 0 bases removed from V and 0 bases from J, the gap between germline ends came to 8 bases. The CDR3 has 15 residues. CDR3 coding DNA: TGTGCCAGCTCACCACCTGCGGGGACTAACTATGGCTACACCTTC. This sequence encodes CASSPPAGTNYGYTF.

At least ten counts were recorded for this clone. The J gene is TRBJ2-3, the V gene TRBV18; TRBD1 or TRBD2 may be the D gene (5 bases each). The CDR3 runs to 16 residues. The germline V gene encodes CDR1 KGHSH and CDR2 LQKENI. Trimming stripped 1 base from V and 4 bases from J, with 15 bases between. The CDR3 DNA sequence: TGTGCCAGCTCACCACTCGGGACCGACGCTTCAGATACGCAGTATTTT. The encoded protein is CASSPLGTDASDTQYF.

The chain combines TRBV6-6 with TRBJ2-7, with 13 bases matching TRBD2. Losses at the gene ends were 6 bases for V and 1 base for J; bases not matched to a gene: 3. CDR1 is MNHNY and CDR2 is SVGAGI in the germline V gene (reference sequence). This CDR3 contains 15 residues. The CDR3 coding sequence is TGTGCCAGCAGAACTAGCGGGGGGGTTTCCTACGAGCAGTACTTC. As protein: CASRTSGGVSYEQYF.

This clone was recorded at least ten times. The chain uses TRBV7-9 and TRBJ2-1; 11 bases map to TRBD2. The trim removed 4 bases at V and 4 bases at J, leaving 6 bases unmatched. The CDR3 contains 16 residues. Germline V gives CDR1 SEHNR, CDR2 FQNEAQ (reference sequence). This CDR3 reads CASSSNSGGVYNEQFF. For the CDR3, the DNA is TGTGCCAGCAGCTCGAATAGCGGGGGGGTTTACAATGAGCAGTTCTTC.

The gene calls are TRBV5-6 and TRBJ1-1; the D gene is possibly TRBD1 (5 bases). Germline values: CDR1 SGHDT, CDR2 YYEEEE. Trimming cost V 4 bases and J 3 bases, with 19 bases left between them. The CDR3 is 16 residues long. The CDR3 sequence: CASSLTGVGRDTEAFF. The DNA of the CDR3 is TGTGCCAGCAGCCTCACGGGGGTGGGGAGAGACACTGAAGCTTTCTTT.

The V gene is TRBV27, the J gene TRBJ2-6; D is undetermined. CDR1 is MNHEY, CDR2 SMNVEV, per germline (reference sequence). The CDR3 consists of 17 residues. V was shortened by 3 bases and J by 2 bases, with 14 bases between the two germline ends. The DNA of the CDR3 is TGTGCCAGCAGTTTTTCGGTAGGGTCCGCTGGGGCCAACGTCCTGACTTTC. It yields the protein CASSFSVGSAGANVLTF. The whole variable domain, filled in from reference TRBV27 and TRBJ2-6, reads EAQVTQNPRYLITVTGKKLTVTCSQNMNHEYMSWYRQDPGLGLRQIYYSMNVEVTDKGDVPEGYKVSRKEKRNFPLILESPSPNQTSLYFCASSFSVGSAGANVLTFGAGSRLTVL.

The chain uses TRBV30 and TRBJ2-7; unclear D gene. Trimming removed 0 bases from V and 6 bases from J, with 36 bases in between. This CDR3 has 21 amino acids. Germline assignment: CDR1 GTSNPN and CDR2 SVGIG (reference sequence). The CDR3 is CAWSVLRFFQGSRPIPTEQYF. The CDR3 DNA is TGTGCCTGGAGTGTACTGCGCTTTTTTCAAGGGTCGCGACCAATCCCAACCGAGCAGTACTTC.

The CDR3 region has the DNA TGTGCCTCCTACCACTCCGACAGGGGAAGTGGGGTCCTATGGGGCTACACCTTC. Translated, it gives CASYHSDRGSGVLWGYTF. This chain joins TRBV30 and TRBJ1-2, with 8 positions matching TRBD1. The CDR3 loop spans 18 amino acids. CDR1 is GTSNPN and CDR2 is SVGIG in the germline V gene (reference sequence). Losses at the gene ends were 7 bases for V and 8 bases for J; bases not matched to a gene: 27.

In its sample, this clone was seen a few times. The chain recombines TRBV7-2 with TRBJ2-7; 12 bases agree with TRBD2. Germline V gene lookup returns CDR1 SGHTA and CDR2 FQGNSA. With V trimmed by 5 bases and J by 1 base, 3 bases remained unmatched. The CDR3 has 15 amino acids. In DNA, the CDR3 is TGTGCCAGCAGCCCCACTAGCGGGGGGTCCTACGAGCAGTACTTC. Its translation is CASSPTSGGSYEQYF.

This clone was detected a few times. The genes are TRBV2 and TRBJ1-2; the D gene is possibly TRBD1 (6 bases). Looked up from germline, CDR1 is SNHLY and CDR2 is FYNNEI. CDR3 length: 13 amino acids. The V end was cut by 8 bases, the J end by 1 base, with 11 bases between. The CDR3 is CASEGEFNYGYTF. The CDR3 DNA sequence: TGTGCCAGCGAGGGGGAGTTTAACTATGGCTACACCTTC.

The chain links TRBV7-2 to TRBJ2-5, with unresolved D. From germline, CDR1 is SGHTA and CDR2 FQGNSA. V dropped 2 bases and J dropped 2 bases, with 9 bases sitting between them. This CDR3 has 14 amino acids. The CDR3 here is CASSLIWQQETQYF. The CDR3 nucleotides are TGTGCCAGCAGCTTAATCTGGCAGCAAGAGACCCAGTACTTC. The full variable domain, its missing parts supplied by reference TRBV7-2 and TRBJ2-5, is GAGVSQSPSNKVTEKGKDVELRCDPISGHTALYWYRQSLGQGLEFLIYFQGNSAPDKSGLPSDRFSAERTGGSVSTLTIQRTQQEDSAVYLCASSLIWQQETQYFGPGTRLLVL.

This clone was picked up many times. CDR3 residues: CASSQDRAGNYGYTF. The CDR3 DNA follows: TGCGCCAGCAGCCAAGATCGCGCCGGGAACTATGGCTACACCTTC. This chain links TRBV4-3 with TRBJ1-2; D gene unclear. With 0 bases removed from V and 2 bases from J, the gap between germline ends came to 10 bases. Looked up from germline, CDR1 is LGHNA and CDR2 is YSLEER. This CDR3 has 15 residues.

This clone was counted once. The V gene is TRBV2, the J gene TRBJ2-1, with D maybe TRBD1 (6 bases). Trimming pared 4 bases from V and 8 bases from J, leaving 9 bases between. There are 12 residues in the CDR3. Looked up from germline, CDR1 is SNHLY and CDR2 is FYNNEI. The CDR3 DNA is TGTGCCAGCAGTGCAGGGGACGATGAGCAGTTCTTC. Encoded protein: CASSAGDDEQFF.

CDR3: CAISGERSPLHF. CDR3 in DNA: TGTGCCATCTCAGGGGAGCGCTCACCCCTCCACTTT. The chain has TRBV10-3 and TRBJ1-6; tentatively, D is TRBD1 (6 bases). Germline values: CDR1 ENHRY, CDR2 SYGVKD. V dropped 8 bases and J dropped 10 bases, with 12 bases sitting between them. The CDR3 loop spans 12 amino acids.

V and J are TRBV5-6 and TRBJ1-1; D unclear. V lost 0 bases, J lost 4 bases, and 10 bases lay in between. CDR1 and CDR2 from the germline V gene are SGHDT and YYEEEE. The CDR3 runs 14 residues. CDR3 sequence reads: CASSLVPRGTEAFF. The DNA of the CDR3 is TGTGCCAGCAGCTTGGTCCCACGGGGCACTGAAGCTTTCTTT.

The rearrangement links TRBV6-4 to TRBJ2-2; D tentatively reads TRBD1 or TRBD2 (6 bases each). Germline V CDR1 and CDR2: MRHNA, SNTAGT. V shed 6 bases and J shed 4 bases, with 18 bases lying between them. The CDR3 is 16 amino acids. CDR3 amino acids: CASRAAPGASTGELFF. Here the CDR3 DNA reads TGTGCCAGCAGAGCTGCCCCGGGGGCGAGCACCGGGGAGCTGTTTTTT.

V usage is TRBV7-2 and J usage is TRBJ2-7; D ambiguous. Germline CDR1 is SGHTA and CDR2 is FQGNSA. CDR3 length: 13 residues. V was clipped by 1 base and J by 2 bases, with 6 bases between them. The CDR3 bases are TGTGCCAGCAGCTTAGACCCCCCCTACGAGCAGTACTTC. It yields the protein CASSLDPPYEQYF.

By proportion, this clone is medium-sized (0.01 to 0.1%). V and J are TRBV19 and TRBJ2-3, with no clear D. The CDR3 runs 14 residues. The germline CDR1 and CDR2 sequences are LNHDA and SQIVND (reference sequence). Trimming cost V 8 bases and J 6 bases, with 18 bases left between them. The CDR3: CASSETSGIDTQYF. CDR3 DNA sequence: TGTGCCAGTTCCGAGACCTCAGGCATTGATACGCAGTATTTT.

This clone was seen a handful of times. The genes are TRBV4-2 and TRBJ2-1; D gene unclear. Germline V gene sequence: CDR1 LGHNA, CDR2 YNFKEQ. The CDR3 runs 15 residues. Trimming stripped 4 bases from V and 3 bases from J, with 13 bases between. The CDR3 nucleotides read TGTGCCAGCAGCCTCCGAAGGGTCGACTACAATGAGCAGTTCTTC. Translated, it gives CASSLRRVDYNEQFF.

The rearrangement uses TRBV7-9 and TRBJ1-2, with TRBD1 identical over 12 bases. The V gene's germline CDR1 is SEHNR and CDR2 FQNEAQ (reference sequence). This CDR3 has 16 residues. Trimming took 1 base from V and 8 from J; bases not matched to a gene: 8. This CDR3 is CASSLGGDRGLFGYTF. The CDR3 DNA reads TGTGCCAGCAGCTTAGGAGGGGACAGGGGGCTCTTCGGCTACACCTTC. Full variable domain (outside the CDR3, taken from reference TRBV7-9 and TRBJ1-2): DTGVSQNPRHKITKRGQNVTFRCDPISEHNRLYWYRQTLGQGPEFLTYFQNEAQLEKSRLLSDRFSAERPKGSFSTLEIQRTEQGDSAMYLCASSLGGDRGLFGYTFGSGTRLTVV.

This clone was seen just once. This rearrangement joins TRBV30 to TRBJ2-5; 16 nucleotides line up with TRBD2. The trim removed 0 bases at V and 2 bases at J, leaving 9 bases unmatched. There are 19 residues in the CDR3. Per germline, CDR1 GTSNPN and CDR2 SVGIG (reference sequence). In DNA form, the CDR3 reads TGTGCCTGGAGTGTTCAAGGGACTAGCGGGGGGGCTCAACAAGAGACCCAGTACTTC. It codes for CAWSVQGTSGGAQQETQYF.

This clone was found a few times. The chain has TRBV14 and TRBJ1-1; 12 nucleotides match TRBD1. V lost 0 bases to trimming and J lost 5 bases; unmatched junction nucleotides: 10. The V gene's germline CDR1 is SGHDN and CDR2 FVKESK. The CDR3 loop spans 18 amino acids. The DNA of the CDR3 is TGTGCCAGCAGCCAAGAGGGACAGGGGGCTTCTAGGGCGACTGAAGCTTTCTTT. It codes for CASSQEGQGASRATEAFF.

The chain is built from TRBV7-2 and TRBJ1-1, with D unresolved. The V gene's germline CDR1 is SGHTA and CDR2 FQGNSA. This CDR3 is 11 amino acids long. V shed 6 bases and J shed 11 bases, with 13 bases lying between them. The CDR3 nucleotides are TGTGCCAGCAGTAGTGTTATGAGGGCTTTCTTT. Residues: CASSSVMRAFF.

This clone was found many times. The chain recombines TRBV11-2 with TRBJ2-1; tentative D call: TRBD1 (6 bases). The CDR3 sequence is 12 residues long. The germline V and J ends were trimmed by 6 bases and 6 bases, with 9 bases remaining between them. The germline V gene encodes CDR1 SGHAT and CDR2 FQNNGV. This CDR3 is CASRPQGNEQFF. The CDR3 coding sequence is TGTGCCAGCAGGCCACAGGGCAATGAGCAGTTCTTC.